The source of this TCR beta chain is a study of CD8+CD57+ T cells in acquired aplastic anemia. At the level of the study: The average read count for CD4+ cells in healthy donors was 8.5 million to 11 million. Findings and caveats of the study: Around 30 sequences, all CD8+ CDR3, were shared between patients and controls. Patient and control CD8+ Simpson's diversity was not significantly different.

TCR beta VDJ and CDR3 profiling used genomic DNA as template. TCRdb redid the calling of the reads with MiXCR, one entry per CDR3 protein. The sample yields 150,000 to 200,000 distinct CDR3 sequences, about 60% seen once. Notes on this clonotype: No antigen is known for it.

The CDR3 loop spans 15 amino acids. Germline lookup yields CDR1 SGHKS and CDR2 YYEKEE (reference sequence). V dropped 0 bases and J dropped 6 bases, with 16 bases sitting between them. The sequenced sample was sorted CD4+, CD8+, or CD8+CD57+ T cells (not recorded which) from PBMCs. The J gene is TRBJ2-7, the V gene TRBV5-5, with D possibly being TRBD1 (6 bases). The sequence came from a human donor in good health. The CDR3 spells CASSLARVGGGEQYF. The CDR3 DNA is TGTGCCAGCAGCTTGGCCCGAGTTGGGGGCGGCGAGCAGTACTTC.